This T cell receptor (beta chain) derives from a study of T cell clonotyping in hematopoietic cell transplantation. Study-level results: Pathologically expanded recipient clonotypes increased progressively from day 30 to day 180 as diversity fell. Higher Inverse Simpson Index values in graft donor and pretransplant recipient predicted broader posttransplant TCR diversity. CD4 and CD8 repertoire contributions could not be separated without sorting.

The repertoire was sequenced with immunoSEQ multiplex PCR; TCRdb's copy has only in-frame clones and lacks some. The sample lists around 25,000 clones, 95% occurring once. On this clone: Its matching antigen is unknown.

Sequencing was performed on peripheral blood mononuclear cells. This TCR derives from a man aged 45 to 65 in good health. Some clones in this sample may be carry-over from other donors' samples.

The DNA for the CDR3 is TGTGCCAGCAGCTTACAGGGTTATGGCTACACCTTC. This encodes CASSLQGYGYTF. J is TRBJ1-2 and V is TRBV7-2, with D tentatively TRBD1 (5 bases). V lost 2 bases and J lost 5, with 6 bases in between. CDR1 is SGHTA and CDR2 is FQGNSA in the germline V gene. The CDR3 totals 12 residues.